This T cell receptor (beta chain) was observed in a study of blood T cells in healthy people across ages. A sample-barcoded 5' primer and a J-beta primer mix were used in a second PCR of about 6 to 12 cycles. MiXCR was run by TCRdb on the 5' RACE reads, yielding one entry per CDR3 protein. Among around 1,000,000 distinct CDR3 sequences listed, around 25% were seen once. Germline V gene data show CDR1 as SGHAT and CDR2 as FQNNGV. The CDR3 covers 14 residues. These records were also assigned to another study, of T cells of mothers and their children.

V gene TRBV11-2 combines with J gene TRBJ2-7; 10 bases are shared with TRBD1. The end of the DNA fits TRBJ2-5 better, so the J call may be wrong. Material for sequencing was blood. This clonotype originated in a girl aged 2-10 years in good health. The CDR3 is CASRGQGFEETQYF. CDR3 coding DNA: TGTGCCAGCAGGGGACAGGGGTTTGAGGAGACCCAGTACTTC.